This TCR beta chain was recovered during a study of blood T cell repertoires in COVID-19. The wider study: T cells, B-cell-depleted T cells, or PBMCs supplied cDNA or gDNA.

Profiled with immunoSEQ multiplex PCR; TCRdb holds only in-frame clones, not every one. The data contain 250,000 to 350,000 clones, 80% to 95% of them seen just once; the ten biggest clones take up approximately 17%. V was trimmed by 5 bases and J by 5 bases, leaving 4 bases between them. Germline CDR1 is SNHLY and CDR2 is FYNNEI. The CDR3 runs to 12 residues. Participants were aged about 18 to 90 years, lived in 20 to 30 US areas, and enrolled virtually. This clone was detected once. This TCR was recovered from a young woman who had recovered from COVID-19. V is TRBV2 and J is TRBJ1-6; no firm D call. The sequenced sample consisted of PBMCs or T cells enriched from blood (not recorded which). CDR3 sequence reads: CASSPDNSPLHF. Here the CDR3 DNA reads TGTGCCAGCAGTCCTGATAATTCACCCCTCCACTTT. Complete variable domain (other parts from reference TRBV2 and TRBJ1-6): EPEVTQTPSHQVTQMGQEVILRCVPISNHLYFYWYRQILGQKVEFLVSFYNNEISEKSEIFDDQFSVERPDGSNFTLKIRSTKLEDSAMYFCASSPDNSPLHFGNGTRLTVT.